Below are 10 T cell receptor beta chains sequenced from a single sample in a study of molecular identifiers for immune sequencing clone quantification. TCRdb independently ran MiXCR on the PCR reads; one entry per CDR3 protein. The data contain over 300,000 distinct CDR3 sequences, roughly 24% of them singletons. Sequencing input: naive CD8+ T cells from blood, with Jurkat cell RNA spiked in. The sample's subset: FACS-sorted CD8+CD4-CCR7+CD45RA+ naive T cells. The receptors were gathered from a human donor in good health. Some libraries in this study had Jurkat cell RNA spiked in.

This clonotype was found many times. The V and J genes are TRBV7-9 and TRBJ1-1; possible D gene TRBD1, 5 bases. The germline V gene encodes CDR1 SEHNR and CDR2 FQNEAQ (reference sequence). Trimming cost V 1 base and J 7 bases, with 10 bases left between them. This CDR3 is 13 amino acids long. The CDR3 DNA reads TGTGCCAGCAGCTTAGTATCAGGGTATGAAGCTTTCTTT. Encoded protein: CASSLVSGYEAFF.

Many counts were recorded for this clonotype. The V gene is TRBV4-1, the J gene TRBJ2-3, with a possible D match to TRBD2 (7 bases). The CDR3 loop spans 16 amino acids. Germline values: CDR1 MGHRA, CDR2 YSYEKL. V lost 2 bases, J lost 3 bases, and 15 bases lay in between. The CDR3 nucleotides are TGCGCCAGCAGCCAATCGGCGGGGGCTGAGACAGATACGCAGTATTTT. Its protein is CASSQSAGAETDTQYF.

This clonotype was detected only a few times. This rearrangement joins TRBV20-1 to TRBJ2-7; D perhaps matches TRBD2 (6 bases). CDR3 length: 16 residues. Germline CDR1 reads DFQATT; CDR2 reads SNEGSKA (reference sequence). V shed 5 bases and J shed 3 bases, with 23 bases lying between them. CDR3 bases: TGCAGTGCTCCTCACCCTAGTGGCGGGACCTACTACGAGCAGTACTTC. It yields the protein CSAPHPSGGTYYEQYF.

This chain uses TRBV7-8 with TRBJ2-3, with a weak D call TRBD1 (6 bases). The CDR3 spans 17 residues. Germline values: CDR1 SGHVS, CDR2 FQNEAQ. V lost 4 bases and J lost 0, with 17 bases in between. The CDR3 bases are TGTGCCAGCAGCTCCGGGGATACGGACAGCAGCACAGATACGCAGTATTTT. Amino acids: CASSSGDTDSSTDTQYF.

This clonotype was seen ten or more times. The chain is built from TRBV29-1 and TRBJ1-1, with 9 bases fitting TRBD1. CDR1 is SQVTM and CDR2 is ANQGSEA in the germline V gene. There are 13 residues in the CDR3. Losses at the gene ends were 7 bases for V and 5 bases for J; bases not matched to a gene: 8. The CDR3 protein is CSGETGGGTEAFF. The DNA of the CDR3 is TGCAGCGGAGAGACAGGGGGTGGAACTGAAGCTTTCTTT.

A note on this clonotype: This may come from a read error, since a much larger clone is one base off. The chain is built from TRBV9 and TRBJ1-3; D gene ambiguous. This CDR3 is built from 15 residues. Germline assignment: CDR1 SGDLS and CDR2 YYNGEE. The CDR3, as DNA: TGTGCCAGCAGCGTAGACGAGAGCTCTGGAAACGCCATATATTTT. This gives the protein CASSVDESSGNAIYF.

V and J are TRBV12-5 and TRBJ2-3, with a possible D match to TRBD2 (6 bases). CDR3 length: 17 residues. V gave up 7 bases and J gave up 2 bases, with 22 bases separating them. Germline assignment: CDR1 LGHNT and CDR2 FRNRAP. CDR3 sequence (DNA): TGTGCTAGTGCCCCGGGGTGGGGACTGACTGACACAGATACGCAGTATTTT. This gives the protein CASAPGWGLTDTDTQYF.

This clonotype was seen repeatedly, ten times or more. This chain links TRBV30 with TRBJ1-4; D is perhaps TRBD1 (6 bases). CDR3 length: 14 amino acids. V was shortened by 2 bases and J by 0 bases, with 7 bases between the two germline ends. CDR1 GTSNPN and CDR2 SVGIG come from the germline V gene (reference sequence). The CDR3 nucleotides read TGTGCCTGGAGTCGGACAGCAACTAATGAAAAACTGTTTTTT. Translating it yields CAWSRTATNEKLFF. The variable domain in full, with the rest retrieved from reference TRBV30 and TRBJ1-4, is SQTIHQWPATLVQPVGSPLSLECTVEGTSNPNLYWYRQAAGRGLQLLFYSVGIGQISSEVPQNLSASRPQDRQFILSSKKLLLSDSGFYLCAWSRTATNEKLFFGSGTQLSVL.

This clonotype was counted only a few times. V gene TRBV12-3 or TRBV12-4 combines with J gene TRBJ1-5; a possible D gene is TRBD1 (5 bases). There are 16 residues in the CDR3. Trimming cost V 5 bases and J 0 bases, with 14 bases left between them. The CDR3 protein is CASSPGTEYSNQPQHF. CDR3 DNA sequence: TGTGCCAGCAGTCCGGGGACCGAGTATAGCAATCAGCCCCAGCATTTT.

About this clonotype: A much larger clone differs from this one at a single base, so this may be a read error. The chain combines TRBV7-2 with TRBJ1-1; no clear D. CDR3 length: 13 amino acids. Per the germline V gene, CDR1 is SGHTA and CDR2 is FQGNSA. Here the CDR3 DNA reads TGTGCCAGCAGCTTAGGACTGGGAACTGAAGCTTCCTTT. Amino acid sequence: CASSLGLGTEASF.